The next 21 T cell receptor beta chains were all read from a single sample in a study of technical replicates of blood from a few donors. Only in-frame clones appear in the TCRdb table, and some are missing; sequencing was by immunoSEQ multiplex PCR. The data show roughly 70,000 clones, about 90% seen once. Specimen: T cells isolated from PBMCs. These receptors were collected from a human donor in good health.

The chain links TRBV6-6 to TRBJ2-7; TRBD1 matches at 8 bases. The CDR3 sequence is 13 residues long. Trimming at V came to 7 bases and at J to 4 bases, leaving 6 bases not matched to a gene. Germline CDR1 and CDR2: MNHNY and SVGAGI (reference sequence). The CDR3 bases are TGTGCCAGCACCCCGACAGGGGAGTACGAGCAGTACTTC. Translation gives CASTPTGEYEQYF.

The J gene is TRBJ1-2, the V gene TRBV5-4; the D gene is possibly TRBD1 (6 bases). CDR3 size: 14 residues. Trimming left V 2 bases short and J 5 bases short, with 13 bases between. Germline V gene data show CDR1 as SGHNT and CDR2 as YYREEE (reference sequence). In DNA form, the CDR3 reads TGTGCCAGCAGCTTCGGGGGGCGCGAGTATGGCTACACCTTC. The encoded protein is CASSFGGREYGYTF.

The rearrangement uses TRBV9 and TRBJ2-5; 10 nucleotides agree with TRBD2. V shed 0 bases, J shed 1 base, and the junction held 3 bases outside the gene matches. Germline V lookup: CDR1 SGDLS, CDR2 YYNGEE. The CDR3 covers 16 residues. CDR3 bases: TGTGCCAGCAGCGTAGGTCTAGCGGGGGTCCAAGAGACCCAGTACTTC. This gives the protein CASSVGLAGVQETQYF.

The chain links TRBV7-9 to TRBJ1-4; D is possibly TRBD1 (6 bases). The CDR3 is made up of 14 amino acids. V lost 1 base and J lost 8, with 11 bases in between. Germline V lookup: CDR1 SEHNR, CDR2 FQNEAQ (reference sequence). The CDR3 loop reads CASSLGRTVEKLFF. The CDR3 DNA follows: TGTGCCAGCAGCTTAGGAAGGACAGTGGAAAAACTGTTTTTT.

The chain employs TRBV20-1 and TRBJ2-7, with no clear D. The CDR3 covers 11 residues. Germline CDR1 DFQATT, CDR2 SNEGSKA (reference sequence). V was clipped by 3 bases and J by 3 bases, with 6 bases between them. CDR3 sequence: CSASLDYEQYF. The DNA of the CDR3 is TGCAGTGCTAGTTTAGACTACGAGCAGTACTTC.

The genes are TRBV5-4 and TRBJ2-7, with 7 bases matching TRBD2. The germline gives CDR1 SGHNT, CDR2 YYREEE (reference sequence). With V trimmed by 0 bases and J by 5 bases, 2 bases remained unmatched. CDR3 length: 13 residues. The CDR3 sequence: CASSLGLANEQYF. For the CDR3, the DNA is TGTGCCAGCAGCTTGGGACTAGCAAACGAGCAGTACTTC.

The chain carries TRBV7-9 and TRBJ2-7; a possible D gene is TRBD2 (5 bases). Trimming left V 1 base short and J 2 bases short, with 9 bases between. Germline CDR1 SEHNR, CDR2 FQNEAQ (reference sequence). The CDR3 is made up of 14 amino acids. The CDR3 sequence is CASSLGGLTYEQYF. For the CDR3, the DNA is TGTGCCAGCAGCTTAGGAGGACTTACCTACGAGCAGTACTTC.

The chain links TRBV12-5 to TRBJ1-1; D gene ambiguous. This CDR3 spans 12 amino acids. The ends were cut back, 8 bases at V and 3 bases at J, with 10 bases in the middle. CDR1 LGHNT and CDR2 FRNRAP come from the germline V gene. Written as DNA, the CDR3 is TGTGCTAGTACTCGCCGGGACACTGAAGCTTTCTTT. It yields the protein CASTRRDTEAFF.

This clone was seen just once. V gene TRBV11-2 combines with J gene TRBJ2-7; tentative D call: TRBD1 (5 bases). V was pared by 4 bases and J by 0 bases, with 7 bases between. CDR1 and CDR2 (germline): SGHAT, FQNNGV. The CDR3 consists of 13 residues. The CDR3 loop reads CASSWTNSYEQYF. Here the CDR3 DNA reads TGTGCCAGCAGCTGGACAAACTCCTACGAGCAGTACTTC.

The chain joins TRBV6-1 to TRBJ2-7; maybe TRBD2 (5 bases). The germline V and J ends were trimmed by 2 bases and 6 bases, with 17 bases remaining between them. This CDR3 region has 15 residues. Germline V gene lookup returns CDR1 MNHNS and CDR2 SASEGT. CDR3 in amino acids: CASSELAGLSGEQYF. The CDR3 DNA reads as TGTGCCAGCAGTGAACTCGCGGGTTTGAGTGGCGAGCAGTACTTC.

CDR3 region: CASSSGQFNEQFF. The CDR3 DNA sequence: TGTGCCAGCAGTTCTGGACAATTCAATGAGCAGTTCTTC. V usage is TRBV2 and J usage is TRBJ2-1, with a possible D match to TRBD1 (5 bases). The CDR3 sequence is 13 residues long. Germline CDR1 SNHLY, CDR2 FYNNEI. The V end lost 5 bases, the J end lost 6 bases, and 11 bases lay between the germline ends. The variable domain in full, completed from reference TRBV2 and TRBJ2-1, reads EPEVTQTPSHQVTQMGQEVILRCVPISNHLYFYWYRQILGQKVEFLVSFYNNEISEKSEIFDDQFSVERPDGSNFTLKIRSTKLEDSAMYFCASSSGQFNEQFFGPGTRLTVL.

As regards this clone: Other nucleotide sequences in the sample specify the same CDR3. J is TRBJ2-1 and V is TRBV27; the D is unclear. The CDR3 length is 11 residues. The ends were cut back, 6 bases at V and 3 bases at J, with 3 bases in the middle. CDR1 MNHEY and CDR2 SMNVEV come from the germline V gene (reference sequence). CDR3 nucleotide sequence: TGTGCCAGCAGCTACTACAATGAGCAGTTCTTC. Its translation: CASSYYNEQFF.

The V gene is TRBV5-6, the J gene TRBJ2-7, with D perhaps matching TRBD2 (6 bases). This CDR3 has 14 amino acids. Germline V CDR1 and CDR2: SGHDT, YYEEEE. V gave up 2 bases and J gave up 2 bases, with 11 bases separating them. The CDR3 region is CASSFVSGPYEQYF. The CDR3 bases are TGTGCCAGCAGCTTCGTTAGCGGACCCTACGAGCAGTACTTC.

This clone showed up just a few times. The CDR3 sequence: CASSPTSQANQPQHF. CDR3 sequence (DNA): TGTGCCAGCTCACCAACTAGCCAGGCGAATCAGCCCCAGCATTTT. This rearrangement joins TRBV18 to TRBJ1-5; D unresolved. Germline V CDR1 and CDR2: KGHSH, LQKENI. The CDR3 extends over 15 amino acids. The V end was cut by 2 bases, the J end by 4 bases, with 12 bases between.

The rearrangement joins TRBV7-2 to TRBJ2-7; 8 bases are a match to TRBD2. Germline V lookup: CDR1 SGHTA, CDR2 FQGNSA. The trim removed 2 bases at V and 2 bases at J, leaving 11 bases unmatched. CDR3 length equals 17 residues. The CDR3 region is CASSLLPSGSWTYEQYF. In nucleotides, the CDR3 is TGTGCCAGCAGCTTACTCCCCAGCGGGAGTTGGACCTACGAGCAGTACTTC.

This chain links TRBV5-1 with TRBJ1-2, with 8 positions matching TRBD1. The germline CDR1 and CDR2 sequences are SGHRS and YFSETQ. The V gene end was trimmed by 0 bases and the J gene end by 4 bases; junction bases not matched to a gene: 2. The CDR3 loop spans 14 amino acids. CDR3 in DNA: TGCGCCAGCAGCTTGGATGGGACAGGCTATGGCTACACCTTC. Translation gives CASSLDGTGYGYTF. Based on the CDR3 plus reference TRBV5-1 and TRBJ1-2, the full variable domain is KAGVTQTPRYLIKTRGQQVTLSCSPISGHRSVSWYQQTPGQGLQFLFEYFSETQRNKGNFPGRFSGRQFSNSRSEMNVSTLELGDSALYLCASSLDGTGYGYTFGSGTRLTVV.

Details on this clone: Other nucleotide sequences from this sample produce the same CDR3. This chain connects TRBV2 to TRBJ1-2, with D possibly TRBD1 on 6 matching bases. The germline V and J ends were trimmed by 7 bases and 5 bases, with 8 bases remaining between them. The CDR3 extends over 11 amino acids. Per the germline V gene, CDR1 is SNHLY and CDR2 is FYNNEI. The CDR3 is CASMTGYGYTF. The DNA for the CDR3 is TGTGCCAGCATGACAGGATATGGCTACACCTTC.

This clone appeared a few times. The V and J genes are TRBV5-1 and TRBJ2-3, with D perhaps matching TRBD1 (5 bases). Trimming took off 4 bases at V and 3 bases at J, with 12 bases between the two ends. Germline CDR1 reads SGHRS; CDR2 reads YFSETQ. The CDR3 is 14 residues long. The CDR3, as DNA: TGCGCCAGCAGCCCGGTCGCAGGGACAGATACGCAGTATTTT. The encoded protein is CASSPVAGTDTQYF. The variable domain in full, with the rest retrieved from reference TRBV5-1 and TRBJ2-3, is KAGVTQTPRYLIKTRGQQVTLSCSPISGHRSVSWYQQTPGQGLQFLFEYFSETQRNKGNFPGRFSGRQFSNSRSEMNVSTLELGDSALYLCASSPVAGTDTQYFGPGTRLTVL.

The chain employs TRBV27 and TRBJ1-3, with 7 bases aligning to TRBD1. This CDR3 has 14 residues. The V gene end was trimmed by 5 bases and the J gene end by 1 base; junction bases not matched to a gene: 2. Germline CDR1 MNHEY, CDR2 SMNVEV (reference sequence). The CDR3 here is CASSKQGSGNTIYF. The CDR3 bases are TGTGCCAGCAGTAAACAGGGGTCTGGAAACACCATATATTTT.

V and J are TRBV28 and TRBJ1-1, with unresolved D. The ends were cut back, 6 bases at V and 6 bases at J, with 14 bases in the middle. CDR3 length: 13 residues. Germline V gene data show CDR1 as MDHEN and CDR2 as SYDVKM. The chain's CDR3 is CASSLSGLPEAFF. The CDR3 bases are TGTGCCAGCAGCTTGAGCGGACTCCCTGAAGCTTTCTTT.

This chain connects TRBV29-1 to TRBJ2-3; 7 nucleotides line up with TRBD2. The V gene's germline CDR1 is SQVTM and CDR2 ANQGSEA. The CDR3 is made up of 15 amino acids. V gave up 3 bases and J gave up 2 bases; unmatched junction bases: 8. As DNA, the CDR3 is TGCAGCGTTGAGTGGCGCGGGAGACCCACAGATACGCAGTATTTT. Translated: CSVEWRGRPTDTQYF.